This T cell receptor beta chain stems from a study of blood T cells in healthy people across ages. Caucasian, healthy and from Russia, the donors were aged between about 6 and 90. Primed by a sample-barcoded 5' primer and a J-beta primer mix, a second PCR proceeded for 7 to 11 cycles. In TCRdb, the 5' RACE reads were re-called with MiXCR into one record per CDR3 protein. This table has nearly 1 million distinct CDR3 sequences, just over 50% appearing once. This sequence was found in a woman aged 55-75 years in good health. Sample: blood.

The CDR3 loop reads CSASLPYEQYF. The CDR3 nucleotides read TGCAGTGCTAGTTTACCCTACGAGCAGTACTTC. This rearrangement joins TRBV20-1 to TRBJ2-5; D gene uncertain. The J call could be wrong; TRBJ2-7 is a better fit for the DNA end. Germline V gives CDR1 DFQATT, CDR2 SNEGSKA (reference sequence). This CDR3 has 11 residues.